A selection of T cell receptor beta chains follows, all from one sample in a study of T cells in narcolepsy. TCRdb's copy holds only in-frame clones and misses some; the assay was immunoSEQ multiplex PCR. This sample has some 30,000 clones, with approximately 80% found just once. Input material: memory (CD45RA-) CD4+ T cells from blood. Every receptor here comes from a human donor in good health. Each CDR3 is given with its conserved first and last residue. Fields, in order: CDR3 protein, CDR3 DNA, V gene, clone size, J gene, D gene. D genes are given only for firm matches. For some rows the clone size is stated as once, few or many, or as a class when expanded; others skip it.

CDR3: CATSGQPNTGELFF
DNA: TGCGCCACCTCGGGACAGCCGAACACCGGGGAGCTGTTTTTT
V: TRBV5-1
size: -
J: TRBJ2-2
D: TRBD1

CDR3: CASSSWTSGSYQETQYF
DNA: TGTGCCAGCTCATCGTGGACTAGCGGGAGTTACCAAGAGACCCAGTACTTC
V: TRBV18
size: -
J: TRBJ2-5
D: TRBD2

CDR3: CASSLMTGAEQYF
DNA: TGTGCCAGCAGCTTAATGACAGGGGCCGAGCAGTACTTC
V: TRBV7-9
size: -
J: TRBJ2-7
D: TRBD1

CDR3: CASSYSQFSGNTIYF
DNA: TGTGCCAGCAGTTATAGCCAGTTCTCTGGAAACACCATATATTTT
V: TRBV6-6
size: -
J: TRBJ1-3
D: -

CDR3: CASAVGAVMFAGELFF
DNA: TGTGCCAGTGCCGTCGGCGCCGTAATGTTTGCCGGGGAGCTGTTTTTT
V: TRBV19
size: -
J: TRBJ2-2
D: -

CDR3: CASSLRTENTEAFF
DNA: TGTGCCAGCAGCTTAAGGACAGAAAACACTGAAGCTTTCTTT
V: TRBV7-9
size: once
J: TRBJ1-1
D: -

CDR3: CASSLRTGDAYGYTF
DNA: TGTGCCAGCAGCCTACGGACAGGGGACGCCTATGGCTACACCTTC
V: TRBV7-2
size: -
J: TRBJ1-2
D: TRBD1

CDR3: CASSYLTGGGTDTQYF
DNA: TGTGCCAGCAGCTACCTGACAGGAGGTGGCACAGATACGCAGTATTTT
V: TRBV9
size: -
J: TRBJ2-3
D: -

CDR3: CASSLAPVNTGELFF
DNA: TGTGCCAGCAGCTTAGCCCCAGTTAACACCGGGGAGCTGTTTTTT
V: TRBV7-2
size: few
J: TRBJ2-2
D: -

CDR3: CATGQGTHEQYF
DNA: TGTGCCACAGGACAGGGGACGCACGAGCAGTACTTC
V: TRBV7-2
size: -
J: TRBJ2-7
D: TRBD1

CDR3: CASSYTDRAIGPLHF
DNA: TGTGCCAGCAGTTACACCGACAGGGCCATAGGCCCCCTCCACTTT
V: TRBV6-6
size: -
J: TRBJ1-6
D: TRBD1

CDR3: CASSPRTGTDEQFF
DNA: TGTGCCAGCAGCCCAAGGACAGGGACCGATGAGCAGTTCTTC
V: TRBV5-4
size: -
J: TRBJ2-1
D: TRBD1

CDR3: CASSPPSTDTQYF
DNA: TGTGCCAGCTCACCACCGTCCACAGATACGCAGTATTTT
V: TRBV18
size: -
J: TRBJ2-3
D: -

CDR3: CASSPKTGTGGSLRYNEQFF
DNA: TGTGCCAGCAGTCCAAAGACCGGGACAGGGGGCTCCCTTCGCTACAATGAGCAGTTCTTC
V: TRBV21-1
size: -
J: TRBJ2-1
D: -

CDR3: CASSLVGRTGTQYF
DNA: TGTGCCAGCAGCTTGGTGGGCCGAACGGGTACGCAGTATTTT
V: TRBV5-4
size: once
J: TRBJ2-3
D: -

CDR3: CASRREHNSNYGYTF
DNA: TGTGCCAGTAGGAGAGAACACAACTCTAACTATGGCTACACCTTC
V: TRBV19
size: once
J: TRBJ1-2
D: -

CDR3: CSGSPGSYQFF
DNA: TGCAGTGGTTCACCCGGGTCTTATCAGTTCTTC
V: TRBV20-1
size: once
J: TRBJ2-1
D: -

CDR3: CASSARVHSGSPLHF
DNA: TGTGCCAGCAGTGCTCGGGTCCACTCGGGTTCACCCCTCCACTTT
V: TRBV6-1
size: -
J: TRBJ1-6
D: -

CDR3: CASSIVGQFNSPLHF
DNA: TGTGCCAGTAGTATAGTAGGGCAGTTTAATTCACCCCTCCACTTT
V: TRBV19
size: -
J: TRBJ1-6
D: -

CDR3: CASSPQGQGVIEQFF
DNA: TGTGCCAGCAGCCCCCAGGGACAGGGAGTAATTGAGCAGTTCTTC
V: TRBV7-3
size: -
J: TRBJ2-1
D: TRBD1

CDR3: CASSFSLGDRGRNEQFF
DNA: TGTGCCAGCAGCTTTTCCCTTGGGGACAGGGGGCGGAATGAGCAGTTCTTC
V: TRBV5-6
size: -
J: TRBJ2-1
D: TRBD1

CDR3: CATSRAGSGTYNEQFF
DNA: TGTGCCACCAGCCGAGCGGGCAGCGGAACCTACAATGAGCAGTTCTTC
V: TRBV15
size: -
J: TRBJ2-1
D: -

CDR3: CASSSTSQETQYF
DNA: TGTGCCAGCAGCTCCACGTCTCAAGAGACCCAGTACTTC
V: TRBV7-3
size: -
J: TRBJ2-5
D: -

CDR3: CTSSPLRRGIYGYTF
DNA: TGCACCAGCAGCCCCTTGAGGCGGGGTATCTATGGCTACACCTTC
V: TRBV1
size: -
J: TRBJ1-2
D: -

CDR3: CASSYSRGPYEQYF
DNA: TGTGCCAGCAGTTACTCCCGGGGTCCCTACGAGCAGTACTTC
V: TRBV6-5
size: -
J: TRBJ2-7
D: -

CDR3: CASSLGGTSPYEQYF
DNA: TGCGCCAGCAGCTTGGGAGGGACATCTCCCTACGAGCAGTACTTC
V: TRBV5-1
size: -
J: TRBJ2-7
D: -

CDR3: CASSQEATTGELFF
DNA: TGTGCCAGCAGCCAAGAAGCCACCACCGGGGAGCTGTTTTTT
V: TRBV4-2
size: -
J: TRBJ2-2
D: -

CDR3: CASSSTGHEQFF
DNA: TGTGCCAGCAGTTCAACAGGACATGAGCAGTTCTTC
V: TRBV2
size: -
J: TRBJ2-1
D: -

CDR3: CASSLIGGGRQTQYF
DNA: TGTGCCAGCAGCTTAATCGGCGGGGGTAGGCAGACCCAGTACTTC
V: TRBV7-3
size: -
J: TRBJ2-5
D: TRBD2

CDR3: CASSLFIGTGELFF
DNA: TGTGCCAGCAGTTTATTCATTGGCACCGGGGAGCTGTTTTTT
V: TRBV6-4
size: -
J: TRBJ2-2
D: -

CDR3: CASSVMLAGRTDTQYF
DNA: TGTGCCAGCAGCGTAATGCTAGCGGGTCGCACAGATACGCAGTATTTT
V: TRBV9
size: -
J: TRBJ2-3
D: TRBD2

CDR3: CASSPPWGQGLAGRHSSYNEQFF
DNA: TGTGCCAGCTCACCACCTTGGGGACAGGGGCTAGCGGGGCGCCATAGCTCCTACAATGAGCAGTTCTTC
V: TRBV18
size: few
J: TRBJ2-1
D: -

CDR3: CATSNGLARDSYEQYF
DNA: TGTGCCACCAGCAACGGACTAGCGCGGGACTCCTACGAGCAGTACTTC
V: TRBV15
size: -
J: TRBJ2-7
D: TRBD2

CDR3: CAIGGSNQPQHF
DNA: TGTGCCATCGGGGGGTCCAATCAGCCCCAGCATTTT
V: TRBV28
size: -
J: TRBJ1-5
D: -

CDR3: CASSSAERGVNEQFF
DNA: TGTGCCAGCAGCTCCGCGGAGCGGGGGGTGAATGAGCAGTTCTTC
V: TRBV6-5
size: once
J: TRBJ2-1
D: TRBD2

CDR3: CASSLQALSYNEQFF
DNA: TGTGCCAGCAGCCTCCAGGCCCTTTCCTACAATGAGCAGTTCTTC
V: TRBV4-2
size: -
J: TRBJ2-1
D: -

CDR3: CASSLRETSYEQYF
DNA: TGTGCCAGCAGCTTAAGGGAGACGTCCTACGAGCAGTACTTC
V: TRBV7-9
size: -
J: TRBJ2-7
D: -

CDR3: CASRGTTTQYF
DNA: TGTGCCAGCAGGGGGACCACCACCCAGTACTTC
V: TRBV6-5
size: -
J: TRBJ2-5
D: -

CDR3: CASRYRNTEAFF
DNA: TGCGCCAGCAGGTACAGGAACACTGAAGCTTTCTTT
V: TRBV5-1
size: -
J: TRBJ1-1
D: -

CDR3: CASSFEGGDYEQYF
DNA: TGTGCCAGCAGTTTCGAAGGCGGGGATTACGAGCAGTACTTC
V: TRBV27
size: -
J: TRBJ2-7
D: -

CDR3: CASSYFAGAGDEQYF
DNA: TGTGCCAGCAGTTACTTTGCGGGGGCGGGCGACGAGCAGTACTTC
V: TRBV6-5
size: -
J: TRBJ2-7
D: -

CDR3: CASSRQGPFDNEQFF
DNA: TGTGCCAGCAGTCGACAGGGGCCTTTCGACAATGAGCAGTTCTTC
V: TRBV11-1
size: few
J: TRBJ2-1
D: TRBD1

CDR3: CASSQRGQGEYF
DNA: TGTGCCAGCAGCCAACGCGGACAGGGGGAGTACTTC
V: TRBV28
size: -
J: TRBJ2-7
D: TRBD1

CDR3: CAIRGGGGVGNEQFF
DNA: TGTGCCATCAGGGGAGGCGGGGGGGTGGGCAATGAGCAGTTCTTC
V: TRBV10-3
size: -
J: TRBJ2-1
D: TRBD2

CDR3: CASSRTVGSYEQYF
DNA: TGTGCCAGCAGCCGGACAGTGGGATCCTACGAGCAGTACTTC
V: TRBV5-4
size: -
J: TRBJ2-7
D: -

CDR3: CASSLGPGSTEAFF
DNA: TGCGCCAGCAGCCTGGGGCCAGGGTCCACTGAAGCTTTCTTT
V: TRBV4-3
size: few
J: TRBJ1-1
D: -

CDR3: CASSLAHIEKLFF
DNA: TGTGCCAGCAGCTTGGCCCATATTGAAAAACTGTTTTTT
V: TRBV5-6
size: -
J: TRBJ1-4
D: -

CDR3: CASSLGIGYGYTF
DNA: TGTGCCAGCAGCTTAGGAATTGGCTATGGCTACACCTTC
V: TRBV7-2
size: few
J: TRBJ1-2
D: -